A selection of T cell receptor beta chains follows, all from one sample in a study of CD8+ T cells in alopecia areata. Libraries were prepared by immunoSEQ multiplex PCR; TCRdb keeps only in-frame clonotypes and omits some of them. This sample carries some 200,000 clones, roughly two fifths of them seen once, and the ten largest clones take over 2.5%. Sequences were derived from CD4+ T cells sorted from blood, sampled at approximately week 39, from a patient treated with tofacitinib. These receptors came from a human donor with alopecia areata. Each CDR3 is given with its conserved first and last residue. D genes are given only for firm matches. Only part of the rows carry a size: once, few, many, or a class if the clone is expanded.

j_call: TRBJ1-2; v_call: TRBV7-9; clone_size: few; d_call: .; cdr3_aa: CASSLETAPFGYTF; cdr3_nt: TGTGCCAGCAGTCTGGAGACAGCACCCTTTGGCTACACCTTC
j_call: TRBJ2-1; v_call: TRBV14; clone_size: few; d_call: .; cdr3_aa: CASSQLNLGEQFF; cdr3_nt: TGTGCCAGCAGCCAACTGAACTTGGGGGAGCAGTTCTTC
j_call: TRBJ2-5; v_call: TRBV7-7; clone_size: many; d_call: .; cdr3_aa: CASSSRRGSLETQYF; cdr3_nt: TGTGCTAGCAGCTCGCGCCGGGGGAGTTTGGAGACCCAGTACTTC
j_call: TRBJ2-7; v_call: TRBV10-2; clone_size: .; d_call: TRBD1; cdr3_aa: CASGRAGTGALEQYF; cdr3_nt: TGCGCCAGCGGACGCGCCGGGACAGGGGCACTCGAGCAGTACTTC
j_call: TRBJ1-5; v_call: TRBV30; clone_size: few; d_call: TRBD1; cdr3_aa: CAWSQPLQGGSQPQHF; cdr3_nt: TGTGCCTGGAGTCAACCACTTCAGGGGGGTAGTCAGCCCCAGCATTTT
j_call: TRBJ2-3; v_call: TRBV28; clone_size: many; d_call: TRBD2; cdr3_aa: CASSAASGLTDTQYF; cdr3_nt: TGTGCCAGCAGTGCTGCTAGCGGACTCACAGATACGCAGTATTTT
j_call: TRBJ1-1; v_call: TRBV29-1; clone_size: .; d_call: .; cdr3_aa: CSVVMGGPATEAFF; cdr3_nt: TGCAGCGTTGTCATGGGGGGGCCTGCCACTGAAGCTTTCTTT
j_call: TRBJ1-4; v_call: TRBV19; clone_size: few; d_call: .; cdr3_aa: CASRKGDTNEKLFF; cdr3_nt: TGTGCCAGTAGAAAAGGGGACACCAATGAAAAACTGTTTTTT
j_call: TRBJ1-2; v_call: TRBV5-4; clone_size: .; d_call: .; cdr3_aa: CASSSYTDYYGYTF; cdr3_nt: TGTGCCAGCAGCAGCTATACCGATTACTATGGCTACACCTTC
j_call: TRBJ2-5; v_call: TRBV11-2; clone_size: few; d_call: .; cdr3_aa: CASSQIELAEQETQYF; cdr3_nt: TGTGCCAGCAGCCAAATCGAATTAGCGGAACAAGAGACCCAGTACTTC
j_call: TRBJ2-2; v_call: TRBV15; clone_size: few; d_call: .; cdr3_aa: CATSRELESGELFF; cdr3_nt: TGTGCCACCAGCCGGGAGCTCGAATCCGGGGAGCTGTTTTTT
j_call: TRBJ2-7; v_call: TRBV6-5; clone_size: .; d_call: .; cdr3_aa: CASSSTLRAQGYF; cdr3_nt: TGTGCCAGCAGCTCCACTTTGCGGGCCCAGGGGTACTTC
j_call: TRBJ2-2; v_call: TRBV19; clone_size: few; d_call: .; cdr3_aa: CASTKWQALGDTGELFF; cdr3_nt: TGTGCCAGTACCAAGTGGCAAGCCTTGGGGGACACCGGGGAGCTGTTTTTT
j_call: TRBJ1-5; v_call: TRBV19; clone_size: few; d_call: .; cdr3_aa: CASSRGRDRNQPQHF; cdr3_nt: TGTGCCAGTAGCCGAGGTAGGGACCGCAATCAGCCCCAGCATTTT
j_call: TRBJ2-7; v_call: TRBV5-1; clone_size: few; d_call: .; cdr3_aa: CASSLATDEQYF; cdr3_nt: TGCGCCAGCAGCTTGGCCACGGACGAGCAGTACTTC